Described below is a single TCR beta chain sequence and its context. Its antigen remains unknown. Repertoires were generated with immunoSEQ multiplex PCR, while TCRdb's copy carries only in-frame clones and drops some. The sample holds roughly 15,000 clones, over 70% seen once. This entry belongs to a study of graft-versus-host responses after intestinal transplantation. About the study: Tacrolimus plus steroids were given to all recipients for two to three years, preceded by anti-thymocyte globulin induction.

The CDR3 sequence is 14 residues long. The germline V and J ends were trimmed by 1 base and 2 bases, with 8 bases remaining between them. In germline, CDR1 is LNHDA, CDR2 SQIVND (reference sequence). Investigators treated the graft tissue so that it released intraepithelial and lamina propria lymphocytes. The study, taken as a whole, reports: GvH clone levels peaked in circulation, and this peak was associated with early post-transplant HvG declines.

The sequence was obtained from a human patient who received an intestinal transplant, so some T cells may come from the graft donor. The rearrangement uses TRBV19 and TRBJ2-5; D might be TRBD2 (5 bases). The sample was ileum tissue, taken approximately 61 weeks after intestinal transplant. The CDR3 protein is CASSIVGGQETQYF. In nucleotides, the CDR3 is TGTGCCAGTAGTATAGTGGGCGGGCAAGAGACCCAGTACTTC.